This is a list of T cell receptor beta chains from one sample in a study of T cell responses to AZD1222 COVID-19 vaccine. Profiled with immunoSEQ multiplex PCR; TCRdb holds only in-frame clones, not every one. The profile covers 150,000 to 190,000 clones, with approximately 87% appearing a single time and roughly a tenth taken by the ten largest. The material was peripheral blood, obtained 28 days after the second AZD1222 dose. Every receptor here comes from an adult who received the AZD1222 COVID-19 vaccine. The CDR3 runs from the conserved cysteine through the conserved F or W. A D gene is named only where the DNA matches it firmly. Clone size, where shown, is once, few, many, or a class for clones that have expanded.

V gene: TRBV5-1; clone size: NA; J gene: TRBJ2-7; D gene: TRBD2; CDR3 protein: CASSPGLANYEQYF; CDR3 DNA: TGCGCCAGCAGCCCGGGACTAGCGAACTACGAGCAGTACTTC
V gene: TRBV20-1; clone size: NA; J gene: TRBJ1-2; D gene: NA; CDR3 protein: CSSRGNYGYTF; CDR3 DNA: TGCAGTTCCCGGGGGAACTATGGCTACACCTTC
V gene: TRBV14; clone size: NA; J gene: TRBJ2-5; D gene: NA; CDR3 protein: CASSPRGGTQYF; CDR3 DNA: TGTGCCAGCAGCCCGAGGGGGGGGACCCAGTACTTC
V gene: TRBV27; clone size: once; J gene: TRBJ2-7; D gene: NA; CDR3 protein: CASRYRQGYEQYF; CDR3 DNA: TGTGCCAGCAGATATCGCCAGGGCTACGAGCAGTACTTC
V gene: TRBV12-3/TRBV12-4; clone size: NA; J gene: TRBJ2-3; D gene: NA; CDR3 protein: CASRFGATDTQYF; CDR3 DNA: TGTGCCAGCAGGTTCGGGGCCACAGATACGCAGTATTTT
V gene: TRBV24-1; clone size: NA; J gene: TRBJ2-2; D gene: NA; CDR3 protein: CATSDPGQPGELFF; CDR3 DNA: TGTGCCACCAGTGACCCTGGACAACCCGGGGAGCTGTTTTTT
V gene: TRBV28; clone size: NA; J gene: TRBJ2-1; D gene: TRBD2; CDR3 protein: CASRGGLAGYNEQFF; CDR3 DNA: TGTGCCAGCAGGGGAGGACTAGCGGGATACAATGAGCAGTTCTTC
V gene: TRBV28; clone size: once; J gene: TRBJ2-7; D gene: TRBD1; CDR3 protein: CASSAPGQGYEQYF; CDR3 DNA: TGTGCCAGCAGTGCACCGGGACAGGGGTACGAGCAGTACTTC
V gene: TRBV27; clone size: NA; J gene: TRBJ2-7; D gene: TRBD2; CDR3 protein: CASSLSGSGSLKIDF; CDR3 DNA: TGTGCCAGCAGTTTATCGGGCAGCGGGAGTCTGAAAATCGACTTC
V gene: TRBV5-4; clone size: once; J gene: TRBJ2-7; D gene: TRBD2; CDR3 protein: CASSTGTSGSDEQYF; CDR3 DNA: TGTGCCAGCAGTACCGGGACTAGCGGGAGTGACGAGCAGTACTTC
V gene: TRBV4-1; clone size: NA; J gene: TRBJ1-1; D gene: NA; CDR3 protein: CASSQDPQARDTEAFF; CDR3 DNA: TGCGCCAGCAGCCAAGATCCGCAGGCGAGAGACACTGAAGCTTTCTTT
V gene: TRBV18; clone size: NA; J gene: TRBJ2-7; D gene: TRBD2; CDR3 protein: CASSPDRTRSIYEQYF; CDR3 DNA: TGTGCCAGCTCACCAGATAGGACTAGAAGTATATACGAGCAGTACTTC
V gene: TRBV27; clone size: NA; J gene: TRBJ2-1; D gene: TRBD2; CDR3 protein: CASRSTSGIFEQFF; CDR3 DNA: TGTGCCAGCAGATCGACTAGCGGGATTTTTGAGCAGTTCTTC
V gene: TRBV10-3; clone size: NA; J gene: TRBJ1-1; D gene: NA; CDR3 protein: CAIQRRQETEAFF; CDR3 DNA: TGTGCCATCCAACGGCGCCAGGAAACTGAAGCTTTCTTT
V gene: TRBV3-1/TRBV3-2; clone size: NA; J gene: TRBJ2-1; D gene: TRBD2; CDR3 protein: CASSHRLAGGRNEQFF; CDR3 DNA: TGTGCCAGCAGCCACCGACTAGCGGGAGGGCGTAATGAGCAGTTCTTC
V gene: TRBV6-2/TRBV6-3; clone size: NA; J gene: TRBJ1-1; D gene: TRBD1; CDR3 protein: CASRPQGAWNTEAFF; CDR3 DNA: TGTGCCAGCAGGCCTCAGGGGGCTTGGAACACTGAAGCTTTCTTT
V gene: TRBV5-1; clone size: NA; J gene: TRBJ1-2; D gene: TRBD1; CDR3 protein: CASSLGQDYGYTF; CDR3 DNA: TGCGCCAGCAGCTTAGGACAGGACTATGGCTACACCTTC
V gene: TRBV20-1; clone size: NA; J gene: TRBJ1-1; D gene: NA; CDR3 protein: CSVQGPTEAFF; CDR3 DNA: TGCAGTGTACAGGGTCCCACTGAAGCTTTCTTT
V gene: TRBV10-3; clone size: NA; J gene: TRBJ2-1; D gene: TRBD1; CDR3 protein: CAIRTGTGGAGSNEQFF; CDR3 DNA: TGTGCCATCAGAACCGGGACAGGGGGCGCCGGGAGTAATGAGCAGTTCTTC
V gene: TRBV5-6; clone size: once; J gene: TRBJ2-3; D gene: NA; CDR3 protein: CASSLEAGTDTQYF; CDR3 DNA: TGTGCCAGCAGCTTGGAGGCTGGGACAGATACGCAGTATTTT
V gene: TRBV28; clone size: NA; J gene: TRBJ1-2; D gene: NA; CDR3 protein: CASQGRANYGYTF; CDR3 DNA: TGTGCCAGTCAAGGGCGGGCTAACTATGGCTACACCTTC
V gene: TRBV5-4; clone size: NA; J gene: TRBJ2-2; D gene: NA; CDR3 protein: CASSLGGVQTGELFF; CDR3 DNA: TGTGCCAGCAGCTTGGGTGGGGTACAAACCGGGGAGCTGTTTTTT
V gene: TRBV5-4; clone size: NA; J gene: TRBJ1-2; D gene: TRBD1; CDR3 protein: CATPDREGGYTF; CDR3 DNA: TGTGCCACCCCTGACAGGGAGGGAGGCTACACCTTC
V gene: TRBV2; clone size: NA; J gene: TRBJ1-5; D gene: NA; CDR3 protein: CASREESLQHF; CDR3 DNA: TGTGCCAGCAGAGAAGAATCGCTCCAGCATTTT
V gene: TRBV5-6; clone size: NA; J gene: TRBJ1-6; D gene: NA; CDR3 protein: CASSLSAGLSPLHF; CDR3 DNA: TGTGCCAGCAGCTTGAGCGCAGGACTCTCACCCCTCCACTTT
V gene: TRBV2; clone size: NA; J gene: TRBJ2-1; D gene: NA; CDR3 protein: CASSAPTRGSNEQFF; CDR3 DNA: TGTGCCAGCAGTGCCCCGACTAGGGGTTCGAATGAGCAGTTCTTC